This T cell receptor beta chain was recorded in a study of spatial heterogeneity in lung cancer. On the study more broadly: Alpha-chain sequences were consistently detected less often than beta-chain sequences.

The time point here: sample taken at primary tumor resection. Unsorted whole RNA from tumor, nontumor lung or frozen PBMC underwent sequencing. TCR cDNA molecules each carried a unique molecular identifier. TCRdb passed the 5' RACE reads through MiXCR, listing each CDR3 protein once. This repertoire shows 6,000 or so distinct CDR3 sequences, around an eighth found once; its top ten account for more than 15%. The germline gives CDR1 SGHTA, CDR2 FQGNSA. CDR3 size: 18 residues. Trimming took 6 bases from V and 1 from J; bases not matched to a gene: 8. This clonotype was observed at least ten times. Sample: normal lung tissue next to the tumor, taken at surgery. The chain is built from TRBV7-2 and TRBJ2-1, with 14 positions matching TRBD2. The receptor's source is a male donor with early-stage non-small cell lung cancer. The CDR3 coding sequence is TGTGCCAGCAGACCGGGACTAGCGGGAGAGTGGTCCTACAATGAGCAGTTCTTC. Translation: CASRPGLAGEWSYNEQFF.